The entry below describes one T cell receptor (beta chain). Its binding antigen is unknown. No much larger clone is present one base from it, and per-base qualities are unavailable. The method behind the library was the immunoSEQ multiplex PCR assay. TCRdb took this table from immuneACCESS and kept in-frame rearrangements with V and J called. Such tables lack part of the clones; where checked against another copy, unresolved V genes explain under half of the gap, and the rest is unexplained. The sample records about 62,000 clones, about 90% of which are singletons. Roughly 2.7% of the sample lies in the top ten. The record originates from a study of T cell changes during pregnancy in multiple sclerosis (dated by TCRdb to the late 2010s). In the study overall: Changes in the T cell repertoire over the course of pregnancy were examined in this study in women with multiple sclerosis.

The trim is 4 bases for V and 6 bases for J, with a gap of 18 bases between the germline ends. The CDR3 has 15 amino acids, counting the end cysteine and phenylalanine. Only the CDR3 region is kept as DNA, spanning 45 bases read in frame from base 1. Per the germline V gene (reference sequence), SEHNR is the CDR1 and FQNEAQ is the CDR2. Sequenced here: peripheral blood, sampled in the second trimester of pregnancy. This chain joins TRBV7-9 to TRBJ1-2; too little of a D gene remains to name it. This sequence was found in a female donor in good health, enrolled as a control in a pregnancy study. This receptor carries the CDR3 CASSSDFPEVHGYTF. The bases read TGTGCCAGCAGCTCCGACTTTCCGGAGGTGCATGGCTACACCTTC.